This T cell receptor beta chain was captured by sequencing in a study of CD8 T cells in Susac syndrome. Turning to the study itself: Among sequenced Susac syndrome patients, about six had active disease and about 8 were in remission. When blood was collected, patients with Susac syndrome were therapy-naive, were taking corticosteroids, or were receiving intravenous immunoglobulin alone.

Sequencing of TCR beta was carried out in blood CD8+ and CD4+ T cells. Patients having Susac syndrome satisfied recently defined diagnostic criteria for definite or probable disease. The CDR3 sequence is 16 residues long. Germline V CDR1 and CDR2: LGHNA, YNFKEQ. With random hexamers, about 0.5 to 1 ug RNA was reverse transcribed. TCRdb recomputed calls from the immunoSEQ multiplex PCR reads with MiXCR, one row per CDR3 protein. The repertoire consists of roughly 200,000 distinct CDR3 sequences, with 90% to 95% occurring once and the leading ten covering approximately 0.09%. For this clonotype: At one boundary the junction diverges from the germline segment, which might be a read error.

This TCR was recovered from a human donor with Susac syndrome. Sequenced input: CD4+ T cells from PBMCs. The chain is built from TRBV4-2 and TRBJ2-1, with 8 bases that match TRBD1. CDR3 sequence reads: CASSQDSGQGSNGQFF. The CDR3 DNA reads TGTGCCAGCAGCCAAGATTCCGGACAGGGATCTAATGGGCAGTTCTTC.